This TCR beta chain comes out of a study of CD8+ T cells in alopecia areata. Extraction of RNA preceded its reverse transcription into cDNA, which served as the sequencing template. Sequenced by immunoSEQ multiplex PCR; TCRdb stores in-frame clones only, minus some. The data show about 150,000 clones, about two thirds seen once. Germline V gene sequence: CDR1 SGDLS, CDR2 YYNGEE. The CDR3 length is 12 residues. V was cut by 4 bases and J by 4 bases, with 7 bases left in between. Sequenced sample: CD8+ T cells sorted from blood. This chain connects TRBV9 to TRBJ2-3; D unclear. The receptor was derived from a human donor in good health. The CDR3 coding sequence is TGTGCCAGCAGCCAGATATCAGATACGCAGTATTTT. It specifies CASSQISDTQYF.